These T cell receptor beta chains were read from a single sample in a study of blood T cell repertoires in COVID-19. Data came from immunoSEQ multiplex PCR; TCRdb stores just in-frame clones and leaves some out. The sample has 200,000 to 300,000 clones, roughly 79% seen once; the top ten hold 7.5%. The sequenced sample consisted of peripheral blood. These receptors were collected from a woman of 80 years or more with COVID-19, enrolled during active disease. Each CDR3 is given with its conserved first and last residue. The order of the fields is CDR3 protein, V gene, J gene, clone size, CDR3 length. Clone size is given for some rows only: seen once, a few or many times, or a class if the clone is expanded.

CASSLGQGTRNSPLHF,TRBV7-2,TRBJ1-6,few,16
CASSIDGRGTQYF,TRBV19,TRBJ2-5,-,13
CASSAGLASPYNEQFF,TRBV5-4,TRBJ2-1,-,16
CASSLTVTTNEKLFF,TRBV2,TRBJ1-4,-,15
CASSPGGSGTQYF,TRBV12-3/TRBV12-4,TRBJ2-5,few,13
CASSLPGTSAYNEQFF,TRBV5-1,TRBJ2-1,-,16
CSASRLGDSPLHF,TRBV20-1,TRBJ1-6,-,13
CAWSPLGQDSYEQYF,TRBV30,TRBJ2-7,few,15
CASTRERIGGANVLTF,TRBV2,TRBJ2-6,-,16
CASSAGPRGYTF,TRBV2,TRBJ1-2,-,12
CASSSGQYNSPLHF,TRBV7-2,TRBJ1-6,-,14
CASSESGAGLTQYF,TRBV10-2,TRBJ2-5,-,14
CASRGGVARRRDTQYF,TRBV2,TRBJ2-3,-,16
CASSLPRDNEQFF,TRBV5-4,TRBJ2-1,-,13
CASSNLIGETQYF,TRBV19,TRBJ2-5,-,13
CSASVAGVTEAFF,TRBV20-1,TRBJ1-1,-,13
CSVGAGGYGYTF,TRBV29-1,TRBJ1-2,few,12
CASRGQRYGYTF,TRBV6-5,TRBJ1-2,-,12
CASSLYRDDQPQHF,TRBV28,TRBJ1-5,-,14
CASSESGRRTEAFF,TRBV6-1,TRBJ1-1,-,14
CAISRTGRGVDLGYTF,TRBV10-3,TRBJ1-2,few,16
CASSQDRGRNQPQHF,TRBV6-5,TRBJ1-5,once,15
CASSPYGLSSYGYTF,TRBV7-9,TRBJ1-2,-,15